The 10 T cell receptor beta chains below all came from one sample that was sequenced in a study of cytomegalovirus exposure and HLA in healthy donors (dated by TCRdb to 2016 to 2017). Libraries were made using the immunoSEQ multiplex PCR assay. For the multiplex PCR, a mixture combining 60 forward primers for TCR Vbeta segments and 13 reverse primers for TCR Jbeta segments was used. TCRdb took this table from immuneACCESS and kept in-frame rearrangements with V and J called. Such tables lack part of the clones; where checked against another copy, unresolved V genes explain under half of the gap, and the rest is unexplained. This sample lists 150,000 to 200,000 clones; roughly four fifths were detected once. Around 4.7% of the sample is held by the ten biggest clonotypes. The sequenced sample consisted of PBMCs. The receptors were sampled from a woman younger than 35 in good health and CMV-seropositive.

The V gene is TRBV6-5, the J gene TRBJ2-7; weak D call: TRBD2 (5 bases). CDR3 size: 13 residues. CDR1 is MNHEY and CDR2 is SVGAGI in the germline V gene. Trimming took 5 bases from V and 6 from J, leaving 14 bases between them. The CDR3 region is CASSPDGRGEQYF. CDR3 bases: TGTGCCAGCAGTCCGGACGGCCGGGGCGAGCAGTACTTC.

This clone appeared a few times. The chain joins TRBV7-8 to TRBJ1-3; the D is unclear. Germline V CDR1 and CDR2: SGHVS, FQNEAQ. The CDR3 runs to 16 residues. V was cut by 6 bases and J by 0 bases, with 15 bases left in between. The chain's CDR3 is CASSPTVRISGNTIYF. The CDR3 nucleotides are TGTGCCAGCAGTCCTACGGTCCGCATCTCTGGAAACACCATATATTTT.

The gene calls are TRBV2 and TRBJ1-1; D ambiguous. The CDR3 totals 11 residues. In germline, CDR1 is SNHLY, CDR2 FYNNEI. With 8 bases removed from V and 6 bases from J, the gap between germline ends came to 10 bases. The CDR3 here is CASREGAEAFF. The CDR3, as DNA: TGTGCCAGCCGGGAGGGAGCTGAAGCTTTCTTT. Full variable domain (outside the CDR3, taken from reference TRBV2 and TRBJ1-1): EPEVTQTPSHQVTQMGQEVILRCVPISNHLYFYWYRQILGQKVEFLVSFYNNEISEKSEIFDDQFSVERPDGSNFTLKIRSTKLEDSAMYFCASREGAEAFFGQGTRLTVV.

The genes are TRBV25-1 and TRBJ1-4, with D unresolved. V lost 4 bases to trimming and J lost 3 bases, with 18 bases between them. The CDR3 is made up of 17 amino acids. Germline loops: CDR1 MGHDK, CDR2 SYGVNS. In DNA form, the CDR3 reads TGTGCCAGCAGTGTAACCCGAACGGGAGGTGCTAATGAAAAACTGTTTTTT. It codes for CASSVTRTGGANEKLFF.

The chain has TRBV27 and TRBJ1-6; the match to TRBD1 covers 9 bases. V gave up 0 bases and J gave up 8 bases; unmatched junction bases: 2. The CDR3 contains 15 residues. Germline V gives CDR1 MNHEY, CDR2 SMNVEV (reference sequence). Here the CDR3 reads CASSLSQGADSPLHF. The CDR3 DNA reads as TGTGCCAGCAGTTTATCACAGGGGGCTGATTCACCCCTCCACTTT.

This clone was observed once. V usage is TRBV14 and J usage is TRBJ2-3; D is perhaps TRBD2 (6 bases). V lost 3 bases to trimming and J lost 5 bases, with 21 bases between them. The germline CDR1 and CDR2 sequences are SGHDN and FVKESK. This CDR3 has 17 residues. The CDR3 region is CASSQHELAEGLDTQYF. CDR3 nucleotide sequence: TGTGCCAGCAGCCAGCACGAATTAGCGGAGGGACTAGATACGCAGTATTTT.

This chain uses TRBV9 with TRBJ2-5; D perhaps matches TRBD1 (5 bases). Germline V gives CDR1 SGDLS, CDR2 YYNGEE. Trimming cost V 4 bases and J 4 bases, with 17 bases left between them. This CDR3 comprises 15 residues. The CDR3 DNA is TGTGCCAGCAGCCCGCGGCCCCAGGGATTAGAGACCCAGTACTTC. Its translation is CASSPRPQGLETQYF.

The chain employs TRBV29-1 and TRBJ1-1; D gene ambiguous. The germline CDR1 and CDR2 sequences are SQVTM and ANQGSEA. There are 15 residues in the CDR3. Trimming took 1 base from V and 1 from J, leaving 13 bases between them. In DNA, the CDR3 is TGCAGCGTTGAAGCCCCCCCGGGAACGAACACTGAAGCTTTCTTT. It yields the protein CSVEAPPGTNTEAFF.

The chain employs TRBV4-1 and TRBJ2-1; D is possibly TRBD2 (7 bases). The CDR3 is 16 amino acids. The ends were cut back, 2 bases at V and 8 bases at J, with 19 bases in the middle. The germline gives CDR1 MGHRA, CDR2 YSYEKL. The CDR3 region has the DNA TGCGCCAGCAGCCAACGTGAGGGGGGGGGCGGCGATGAGCAGTTCTTC. Protein sequence: CASSQREGGGGDEQFF.

V gene TRBV6-1 combines with J gene TRBJ1-1; perhaps TRBD1 as D (5 bases). Trimming removed 7 bases at V and 5 bases at J, with 20 bases between. There are 15 residues in the CDR3. Per the germline V gene, CDR1 is MNHNS and CDR2 is SASEGT. The CDR3 sequence is CASIGGSGRWTEAFF. The CDR3 region has the DNA TGTGCCAGCATCGGGGGGAGCGGGCGTTGGACTGAAGCTTTCTTT.